These T cell receptor beta chains were read from a single sample in a study of T cell responses to AZD1222 COVID-19 vaccine. The method was immunoSEQ multiplex PCR; TCRdb's version includes in-frame clones alone and lacks a portion of them. The sample has more than 100,000 clones, approximately 85% seen once. The specimen was peripheral blood, collected on day 0 of AZD1222 vaccination. All receptors come from an adult in good health. Each CDR3 is given with its conserved first and last residue. The D gene is left open where the match is weak. Some rows mark clone size as missing; the rest say once, few, many or name a class of expanded clone.

>TRBJ2-1|TRBV4-2|few|-|15
TGTGCCAGCAACCCCCAGGTGGGCGGGGGCGATGAGCAGTTCTTC
CASNPQVGGGDEQFF
>TRBJ2-7|TRBV9|-|TRBD1|16
TGTGCCAGCAGCACCTCCGGGACAGCCCCCTCCTACGAGCAGTACTTC
CASSTSGTAPSYEQYF
>TRBJ1-2|TRBV4-3|-|-|13
TGCGCCAGCAGCCAAGGGATCCACTATGGCTACACCTTC
CASSQGIHYGYTF
>TRBJ2-5|TRBV11-2|-|-|11
TGTGCCAGCAGCCAAGGGGAGACCCAGTACTTC
CASSQGETQYF
>TRBJ2-7|TRBV4-1|-|TRBD1|15
TGCGCCAGCAGCCAAGATTGGGGACAGATCTACGAGCAGTACTTC
CASSQDWGQIYEQYF
>TRBJ1-1|TRBV5-1|-|-|15
TGCGCCAGCGCCCTAATGGGGGCCCGGGGCACTGAAGCTTTCTTT
CASALMGARGTEAFF
>TRBJ2-1|TRBV6-5|-|-|15
TGTGCCAGCAGGCCGGAAGGAGACTCCTACAATGAGCAGTTCTTC
CASRPEGDSYNEQFF
>TRBJ1-1|TRBV2|few|-|11
TGTGCCAGCAGGGGTAACACTGAAGCTTTCTTT
CASRGNTEAFF
>TRBJ2-1|TRBV4-1|-|-|18
TGCGCCAGCAGCCAAGTCGGCAGAAAGCGCAGCTCCTACAATGAGCAGTTCTTC
CASSQVGRKRSSYNEQFF
>TRBJ2-3|TRBV10-2|once|TRBD2|15
TGCGCCAGCGGGGGGGGGACCCCTACCACAGATACGCAGTATTTT
CASGGGTPTTDTQYF
>TRBJ1-4|TRBV4-1|-|-|14
TGCGCCAGCAGCCAAGTTTTGGATAATGAAAAACTGTTTTTT
CASSQVLDNEKLFF
>TRBJ2-3|TRBV27|-|-|17
TGTGCCAGCAGTCCCCACCTGGGCAGGGGAGGACCAGATACGCAGTATTTT
CASSPHLGRGGPDTQYF
>TRBJ1-1|TRBV19|-|-|14
TGTGCCAGTCGGGGGTTTCCCGGGAACACTGAAGCTTTCTTT
CASRGFPGNTEAFF
>TRBJ2-5|TRBV7-9|once|-|11
TGTGCCAGCAGCTCCCAAGGGACCCAGTACTTC
CASSSQGTQYF
>TRBJ2-1|TRBV2|once|-|13
TGTGCCAGCTCCGGGACAACCTACAATGAGCAGTTCTTC
CASSGTTYNEQFF
>TRBJ1-1|TRBV10-3|few|-|14
TGTGCCATCAGTGATCCTCGGGCCGGCACTGAAGCTTTCTTT
CAISDPRAGTEAFF
>TRBJ2-7|TRBV7-2|-|TRBD1|12
TGTGCCAGCAGCGCGACAGGGTACGAGCAGTACTTC
CASSATGYEQYF
>TRBJ2-5|TRBV24-1|once|TRBD2|15
TGTGCCACCAGTGACTCGGGACTAGCGGGGGAGACCCAGTACTTC
CATSDSGLAGETQYF
>TRBJ1-5|TRBV12-3/TRBV12-4|-|-|13
TGTGCCAGCAGTTTCCGGGGAGATCAGCCCCAGCATTTT
CASSFRGDQPQHF
>TRBJ1-5|TRBV19|-|-|13
TGTGCCAGTAGTCGATGGATAAATCAGCCCCAGCATTTT
CASSRWINQPQHF
>TRBJ1-1|TRBV6-4|-|TRBD1|15
TGTGCCAGCACTTACCGGGACAGGGGGGACACTGAAGCTTTCTTT
CASTYRDRGDTEAFF
>TRBJ2-5|TRBV24-1|-|-|12
TGTGCCACCAGTGGTCGGGGAGAGACCCAGTACTTC
CATSGRGETQYF
>TRBJ2-1|TRBV6-1|-|-|16
TGTGCCAGCAGTGACCGGGCGCAGGACCCTTACAATGAGCAGTTCTTC
CASSDRAQDPYNEQFF
>TRBJ2-5|TRBV7-2|-|TRBD2|16
TGTGCCAGCAGCCACGGGACTAGCGGGGATAGGGAGACCCAGTACTTC
CASSHGTSGDRETQYF
>TRBJ1-4|TRBV11-2|once|-|14
TGTGCCAGCAGCTTTGGCACCCGCAATGAAAAACTGTTTTTT
CASSFGTRNEKLFF
>TRBJ1-2|TRBV5-1|-|-|15
TGCGCCAGCAGCTTGTCCCGGACAGCGAATGGGGGCTACACCTTC
CASSLSRTANGGYTF
>TRBJ2-7|TRBV18|-|-|13
TGTGCCAGCTCACCGACCCTGAACTACGAGCAGTACTTC
CASSPTLNYEQYF
>TRBJ2-2|TRBV7-2|-|-|15
TGTGCCAGCAGAGGTGGCGTGAGGAAGGCCGGGGAGCTGTTTTTT
CASRGGVRKAGELFF